There are a few counts of the clone carrying this TCR beta chain. Its antigen is undetermined. Sequence at one end of the junction differs from germline and may be a read error. The source of the sample is a study of cytomegalovirus exposure and HLA in healthy donors. Study findings and constraints: Links to common viral pathogens appeared, in a later analysis, for several of the most significant clusters. In a later analysis, TCR beta V- and J-gene trimming was associated with a missense DCLRE1C variant. Reports indicate that TCR beta sequences accurately predicted the HLA-A and HLA-B alleles of most subjects.

Per germline, CDR1 SGHTA and CDR2 FQGNSA. This CDR3 comprises 13 residues. Both 60 Vbeta primers and 13 Jbeta primers went into the PCR. The protocol was immunoSEQ multiplex PCR, while the TCRdb copy is restricted to in-frame clones and leaves out a portion. The sample gives about 120,000 clones, roughly 8.6% of which show up once; 6% to 7.5% is in the top ten. The J gene is TRBJ2-7, the V gene TRBV7-2; no definite D call. The TCR comes from a woman between 40 and 50 years old in good health and CMV-seropositive. The sample comprised PBMCs. The CDR3 DNA reads as TGTGCCAGCAGCCGCCCCCCAGATTACGAGCGGTACTTC. This encodes CASSRPPDYERYF.